A single sample gave rise to the 4 T cell receptor beta chains below, sequenced in a study of monozygotic twins with inflammatory bowel disease. TCRdb re-called the 5' RACE reads and shows each CDR3 protein once, DNA omitted. The table lists approximately 380,000 distinct CDR3 sequences. The specimen sequenced was blood. The receptor set was obtained from a human donor with ulcerative colitis or Crohn's disease, or a healthy co-twin of an affected twin (not recorded which).

Here the CDR3 reads CASSSTDTYNEQFF. The chain employs TRBV12-3 or TRBV12-4 and TRBJ2-1; as DNA is missing, the TRBD1 call by TCRdb cannot be tested. The CDR3 spans 14 residues.

The chain carries TRBV5-1 and TRBJ2-3; TCRdb's assignment of TRBD2 cannot be checked, as there is no DNA. From germline, CDR1 is SGHRS and CDR2 YFSETQ. The CDR3 contains 16 residues. Here the CDR3 reads CASSLDVAGGPRSQYF.

This chain joins TRBV20-1 and TRBJ2-1; TCRdb's D gene call, TRBD2, goes unchecked for lack of DNA. Germline CDR1 and CDR2: DFQATT and SNEGSKA (reference sequence). The CDR3 contains 12 residues. This CDR3 is CSALTSAHEQFF.

V gene TRBV9 combines with J gene TRBJ2-2; absent DNA, TCRdb's TRBD1 call cannot be checked. The V gene's germline CDR1 is SGDLS and CDR2 YYNGEE. This CDR3 is built from 16 residues. The CDR3: CASSVVPTGDTGELFF.